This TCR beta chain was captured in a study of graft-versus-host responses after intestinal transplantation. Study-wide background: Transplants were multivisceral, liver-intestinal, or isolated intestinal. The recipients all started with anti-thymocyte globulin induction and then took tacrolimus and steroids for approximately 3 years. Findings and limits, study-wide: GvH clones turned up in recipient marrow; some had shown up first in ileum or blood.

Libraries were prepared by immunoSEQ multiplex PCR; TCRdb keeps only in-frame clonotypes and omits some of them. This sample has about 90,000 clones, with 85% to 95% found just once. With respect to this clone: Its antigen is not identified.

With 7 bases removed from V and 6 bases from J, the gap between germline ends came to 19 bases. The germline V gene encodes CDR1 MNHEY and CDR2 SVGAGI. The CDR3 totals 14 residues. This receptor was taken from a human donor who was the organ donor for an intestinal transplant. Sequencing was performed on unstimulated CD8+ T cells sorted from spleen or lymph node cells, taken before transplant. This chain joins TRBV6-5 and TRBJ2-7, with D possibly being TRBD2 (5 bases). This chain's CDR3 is CASTSGTDSAEQYF. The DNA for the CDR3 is TGTGCCAGCACCAGCGGCACGGACTCCGCCGAGCAGTACTTC.